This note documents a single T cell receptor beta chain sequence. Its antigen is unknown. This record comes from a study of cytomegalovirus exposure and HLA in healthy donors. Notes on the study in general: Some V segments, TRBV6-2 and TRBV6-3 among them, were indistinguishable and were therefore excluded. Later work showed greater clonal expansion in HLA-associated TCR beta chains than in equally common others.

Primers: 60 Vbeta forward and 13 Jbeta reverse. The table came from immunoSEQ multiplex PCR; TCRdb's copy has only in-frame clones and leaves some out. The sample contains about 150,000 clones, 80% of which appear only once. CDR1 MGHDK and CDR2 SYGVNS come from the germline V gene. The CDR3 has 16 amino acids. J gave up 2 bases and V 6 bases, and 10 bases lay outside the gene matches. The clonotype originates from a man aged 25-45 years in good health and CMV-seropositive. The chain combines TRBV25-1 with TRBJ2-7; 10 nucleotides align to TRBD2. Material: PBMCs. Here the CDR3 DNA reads TGTGCCAGCAGCCCGCCGCATAGCGGGAGGACCTACGAGCAGTACTTC. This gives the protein CASSPPHSGRTYEQYF.